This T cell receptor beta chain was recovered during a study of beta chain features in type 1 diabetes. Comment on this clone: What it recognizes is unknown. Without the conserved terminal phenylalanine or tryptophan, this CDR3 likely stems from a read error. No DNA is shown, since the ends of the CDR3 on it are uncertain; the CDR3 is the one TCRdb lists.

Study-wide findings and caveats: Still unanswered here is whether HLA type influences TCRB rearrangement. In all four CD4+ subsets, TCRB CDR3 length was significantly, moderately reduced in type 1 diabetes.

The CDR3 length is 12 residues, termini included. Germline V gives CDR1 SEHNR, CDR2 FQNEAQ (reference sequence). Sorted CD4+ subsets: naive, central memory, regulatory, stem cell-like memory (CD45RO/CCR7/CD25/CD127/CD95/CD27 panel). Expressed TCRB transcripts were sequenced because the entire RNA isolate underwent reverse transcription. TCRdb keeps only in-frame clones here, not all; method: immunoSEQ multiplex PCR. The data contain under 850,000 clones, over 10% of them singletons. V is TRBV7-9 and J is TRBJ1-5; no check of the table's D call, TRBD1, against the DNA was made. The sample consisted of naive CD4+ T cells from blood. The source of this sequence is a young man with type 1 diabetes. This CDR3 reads CASSSAAQGTTI.